This entry describes one T cell receptor (beta chain). Its matching antigen is unknown. V lost 7 bases and J lost 4; bases outside the gene matches: 5. Germline CDR1 reads SGHTA; CDR2 reads FQGNSA. The CDR3 has 14 residues. These data are taken from a study of blood T cells in healthy people across ages. Whole-study findings and limits: The fall in TCR beta diversity per million T cells was roughly linear with age. PBMCs left unsorted prevented a conclusive naive versus antigen-experienced comparison.

With a J-beta primer mix and a sample-barcoded 5' primer, a second PCR ran roughly 6 to 12 cycles. Each CDR3 protein gets one entry after TCRdb re-called the 5' RACE reads with MiXCR. In the table there are roughly 800,000 distinct CDR3 sequences, over 45% of which are singletons. The clonotype comes from a man aged 25-40 years in good health. V gene TRBV7-2 combines with J gene TRBJ2-5, with 11 bases aligning to TRBD2. Specimen: blood. The CDR3 spells CASMLAGGRETQYF. The CDR3 coding sequence is TGTGCCAGCATGCTAGCGGGAGGACGAGAGACCCAGTACTTC.